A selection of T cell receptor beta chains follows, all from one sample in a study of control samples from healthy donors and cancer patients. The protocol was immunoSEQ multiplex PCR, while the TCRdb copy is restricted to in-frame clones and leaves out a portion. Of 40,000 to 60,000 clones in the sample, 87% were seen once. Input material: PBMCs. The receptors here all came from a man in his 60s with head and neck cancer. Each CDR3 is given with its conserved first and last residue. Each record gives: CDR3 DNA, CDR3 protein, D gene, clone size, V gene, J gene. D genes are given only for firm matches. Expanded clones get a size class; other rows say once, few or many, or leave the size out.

CDR3 DNA: TGTGCCAGCAGCTTGCTAACTGGGGATGAGCAGTTCTTC; CDR3 protein: CASSLLTGDEQFF; D gene: .; clone size: .; V gene: TRBV5-6; J gene: TRBJ2-1
CDR3 DNA: TGTGCCAGCTCACCGGACAGAAACACCGGGGAGCTGTTTTTT; CDR3 protein: CASSPDRNTGELFF; D gene: .; clone size: .; V gene: TRBV18; J gene: TRBJ2-2
CDR3 DNA: TGTGCCACCAGTGACGCCGGGGAGCTAACAGAGACCCAGTACTTC; CDR3 protein: CATSDAGELTETQYF; D gene: .; clone size: few; V gene: TRBV24-1; J gene: TRBJ2-5
CDR3 DNA: TGTGCCAGCACTAGACAGGGGGGTATTCAGCCCCAGCATTTT; CDR3 protein: CASTRQGGIQPQHF; D gene: TRBD1; clone size: .; V gene: TRBV19; J gene: TRBJ1-5
CDR3 DNA: TGCGCCAGCAGCCAAGATATACTCAGGGGGGGACAGCCCCAGCATTTT; CDR3 protein: CASSQDILRGGQPQHF; D gene: TRBD1; clone size: few; V gene: TRBV4-3; J gene: TRBJ1-5
CDR3 DNA: TGTGCCAGCAGCGTACACAGGTGGGGACTGATCAATGAGCAGTTCTTC; CDR3 protein: CASSVHRWGLINEQFF; D gene: .; clone size: .; V gene: TRBV21-1; J gene: TRBJ2-1
CDR3 DNA: TGTGCCAGCTCACCCATCGGACAGGGAGCGGGTGAGCAGTTCTTC; CDR3 protein: CASSPIGQGAGEQFF; D gene: TRBD1; clone size: .; V gene: TRBV18; J gene: TRBJ2-1
CDR3 DNA: TGTGCCACCAGCAGAGATATAACAGGCGGCGGGGCCCAGTACTTC; CDR3 protein: CATSRDITGGGAQYF; D gene: .; clone size: .; V gene: TRBV15; J gene: TRBJ2-5
CDR3 DNA: TGTGCCAGCAACAAACAGGGGCATGGGGAGACCCAGTACTTC; CDR3 protein: CASNKQGHGETQYF; D gene: TRBD1; clone size: .; V gene: TRBV28; J gene: TRBJ2-5
CDR3 DNA: TGCGCCAGCAGCTTGGATTTTGGGGGCAACTATGGCTACACCTTC; CDR3 protein: CASSLDFGGNYGYTF; D gene: .; clone size: .; V gene: TRBV5-1; J gene: TRBJ1-2
CDR3 DNA: TGCGCCAGCCGGGGTGGGGGGAGGACTGAAGCTTTCTTT; CDR3 protein: CASRGGGRTEAFF; D gene: .; clone size: .; V gene: TRBV10-2; J gene: TRBJ1-1
CDR3 DNA: TGCGCCAGCAGGACAGGCCCAACTAATGAAAAACTGTTTTTT; CDR3 protein: CASRTGPTNEKLFF; D gene: .; clone size: .; V gene: TRBV5-1; J gene: TRBJ1-4